This TCR beta chain was found in a study of response to subunit inactivated influenza vaccine. TCRdb processed the RT-PCR reads anew with MiXCR; each CDR3 protein has one entry. Of around 580,000 distinct CDR3 sequences in the sample, 11% to 15% are singletons; the top ten hold around 10%. The CDR3 has 13 amino acids. V lost 5 bases, J lost 4 bases, and 11 bases lay in between. CDR1 is SGHTA, CDR2 FQGNSA, per germline. The clonotype was recovered from a man aged 45-65 years who received an inactivated influenza vaccine. V is TRBV7-2 and J is TRBJ1-2; D is perhaps TRBD1 (6 bases). Here the sequenced sample was PBMCs from blood, taken approximately 13 days after vaccination. The CDR3 bases are TGTGCCAGCAGCCCAAACAGGGTCTATGGCTACACCTTC. It encodes CASSPNRVYGYTF.